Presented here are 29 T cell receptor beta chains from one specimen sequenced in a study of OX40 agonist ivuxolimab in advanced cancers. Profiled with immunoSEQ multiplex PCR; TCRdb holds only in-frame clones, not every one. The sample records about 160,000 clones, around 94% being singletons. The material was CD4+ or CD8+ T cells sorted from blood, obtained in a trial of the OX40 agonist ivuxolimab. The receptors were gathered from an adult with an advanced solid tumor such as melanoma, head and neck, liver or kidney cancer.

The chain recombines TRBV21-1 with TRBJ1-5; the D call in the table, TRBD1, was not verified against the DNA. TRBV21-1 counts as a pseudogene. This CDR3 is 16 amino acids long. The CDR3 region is CASSKGIRASNQPQHF. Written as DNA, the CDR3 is TGTGCCAGCAGCAAAGGAATCAGGGCTAGCAATCAGCCCCAGCATTTT.

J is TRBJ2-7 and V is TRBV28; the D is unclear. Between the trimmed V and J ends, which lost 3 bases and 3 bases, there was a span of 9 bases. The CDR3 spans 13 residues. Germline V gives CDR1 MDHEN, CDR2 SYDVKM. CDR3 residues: CASSLLSRYEQYF. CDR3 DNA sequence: TGTGCCAGCAGTTTGCTGTCGCGCTACGAGCAGTACTTC.

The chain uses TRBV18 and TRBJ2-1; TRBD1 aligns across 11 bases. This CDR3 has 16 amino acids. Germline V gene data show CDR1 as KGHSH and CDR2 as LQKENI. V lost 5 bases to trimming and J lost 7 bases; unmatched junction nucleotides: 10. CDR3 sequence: CASSSPGTGGRNEQFF. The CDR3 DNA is TGTGCCAGCTCATCCCCCGGGACAGGGGGTCGGAATGAGCAGTTCTTC.

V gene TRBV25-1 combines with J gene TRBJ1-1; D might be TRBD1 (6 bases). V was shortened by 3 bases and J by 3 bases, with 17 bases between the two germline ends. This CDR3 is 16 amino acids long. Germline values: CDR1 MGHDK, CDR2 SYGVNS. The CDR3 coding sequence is TGTGCCAGCAGTGACTTGGGCAGGGGTACGGACACTGAAGCTTTCTTT. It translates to CASSDLGRGTDTEAFF.

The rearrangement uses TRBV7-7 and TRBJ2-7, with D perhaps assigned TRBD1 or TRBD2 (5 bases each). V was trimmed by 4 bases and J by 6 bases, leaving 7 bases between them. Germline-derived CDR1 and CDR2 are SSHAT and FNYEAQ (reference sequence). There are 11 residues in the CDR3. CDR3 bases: TGTGCCAGCAGCTCTGGGGGCGAGCAGTACTTC. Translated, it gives CASSSGGEQYF.

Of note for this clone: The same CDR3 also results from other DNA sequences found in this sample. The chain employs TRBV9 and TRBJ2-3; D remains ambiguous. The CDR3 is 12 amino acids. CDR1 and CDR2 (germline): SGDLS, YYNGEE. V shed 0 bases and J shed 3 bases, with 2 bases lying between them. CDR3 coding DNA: TGTGCCAGCAGCGTAGGGACAGATACGCAGTATTTT. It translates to CASSVGTDTQYF.

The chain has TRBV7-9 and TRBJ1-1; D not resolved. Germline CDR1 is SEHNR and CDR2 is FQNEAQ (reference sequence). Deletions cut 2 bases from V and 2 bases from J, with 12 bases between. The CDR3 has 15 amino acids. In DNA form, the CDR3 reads TGTGCCAGCAGCTTATCTCAACCGGGCAACACTGAAGCTTTCTTT. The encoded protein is CASSLSQPGNTEAFF. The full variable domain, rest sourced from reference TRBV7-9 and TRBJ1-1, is DTGVSQNPRHKITKRGQNVTFRCDPISEHNRLYWYRQTLGQGPEFLTYFQNEAQLEKSRLLSDRFSAERPKGSFSTLEIQRTEQGDSAMYLCASSLSQPGNTEAFFGQGTRLTVV.

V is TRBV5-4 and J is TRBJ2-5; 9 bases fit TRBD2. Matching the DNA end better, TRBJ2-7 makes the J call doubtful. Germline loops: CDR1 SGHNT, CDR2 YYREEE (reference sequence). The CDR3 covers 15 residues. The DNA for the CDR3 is TGTGCCAGCAGCTTGACCCTAGCGGGGACCTACGAGCAGTACTTC. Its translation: CASSLTLAGTYEQYF.

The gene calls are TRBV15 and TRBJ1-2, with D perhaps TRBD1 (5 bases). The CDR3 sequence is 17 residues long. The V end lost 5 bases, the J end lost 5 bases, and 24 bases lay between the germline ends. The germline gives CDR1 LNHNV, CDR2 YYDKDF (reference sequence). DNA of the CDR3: TGTGCCACCAGCGCCCCAGTAGGGCAGGGCTATTTTTATGGCTACACCTTC. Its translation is CATSAPVGQGYFYGYTF. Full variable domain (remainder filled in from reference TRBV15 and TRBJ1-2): DAMVIQNPRYQVTQFGKPVTLSCSQTLNHNVMYWYQQKSSQAPKLLFHYYDKDFNNEADTPDNFQSRRPNTSFCFLDIRSPGLGDTAMYLCATSAPVGQGYFYGYTFGSGTRLTVV.

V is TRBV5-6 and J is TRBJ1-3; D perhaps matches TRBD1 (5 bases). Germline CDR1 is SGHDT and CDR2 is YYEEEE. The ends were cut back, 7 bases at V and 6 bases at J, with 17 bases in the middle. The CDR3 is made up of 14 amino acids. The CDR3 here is CASWEWGDENTIYF. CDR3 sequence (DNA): TGTGCCAGCTGGGAGTGGGGGGACGAAAACACCATATATTTT.

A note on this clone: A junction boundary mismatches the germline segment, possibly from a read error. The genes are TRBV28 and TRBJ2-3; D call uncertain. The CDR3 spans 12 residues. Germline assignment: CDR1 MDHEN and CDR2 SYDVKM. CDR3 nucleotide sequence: TGTGCCAGCACGGCCGTCACATATACGCAGTATTTT. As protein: CASTAVTYTQYF.

CDR3 sequence reads: CASSLVSSAGGLNTEAFF. CDR3 DNA sequence: TGTGCCAGCAGCTTAGTCTCCAGCGCAGGGGGCCTGAACACTGAAGCTTTCTTT. The J gene is TRBJ1-1, the V gene TRBV7-6, with 8 positions matching TRBD1. J was trimmed by 0 bases and V by 1 base; bases with no gene match: 10. Per the germline V gene, CDR1 is SGHVS and CDR2 is FNYEAQ. The CDR3 spans 18 residues.

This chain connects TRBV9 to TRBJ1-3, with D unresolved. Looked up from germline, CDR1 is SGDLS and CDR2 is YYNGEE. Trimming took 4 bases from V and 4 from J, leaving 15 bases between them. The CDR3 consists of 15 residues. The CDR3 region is CASSSVEGSGNTIYF. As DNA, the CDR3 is TGTGCCAGCAGCTCCGTGGAGGGTTCGGGAAACACCATATATTTT. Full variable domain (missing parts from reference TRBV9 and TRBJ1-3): DSGVTQTPKHLITATGQRVTLRCSPRSGDLSVYWYQQSLDQGLQFLIQYYNGEERAKGNILERFSAQQFPDLHSELNLSSLELGDSALYFCASSSVEGSGNTIYFGEGSWLTVV.

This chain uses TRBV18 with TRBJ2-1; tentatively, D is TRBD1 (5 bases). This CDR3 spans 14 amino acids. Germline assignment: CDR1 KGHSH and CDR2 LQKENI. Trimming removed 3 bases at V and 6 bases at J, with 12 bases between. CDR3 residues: CASSPVDTPNEQFF. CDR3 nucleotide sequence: TGTGCCAGCTCACCCGTGGACACCCCCAATGAGCAGTTCTTC. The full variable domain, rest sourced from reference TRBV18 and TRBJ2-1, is NAGVMQNPRHLVRRRGQEARLRCSPMKGHSHVYWYRQLPEEGLKFMVYLQKENIIDESGMPKERFSAEFPKEGPSILRIQQVVRGDSAAYFCASSPVDTPNEQFFGPGTRLTVL.

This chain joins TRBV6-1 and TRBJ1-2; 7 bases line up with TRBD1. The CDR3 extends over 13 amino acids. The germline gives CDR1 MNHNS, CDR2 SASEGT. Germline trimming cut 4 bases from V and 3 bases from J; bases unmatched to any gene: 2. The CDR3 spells CASSAGQDYGYTF. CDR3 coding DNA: TGTGCCAGCAGTGCCGGACAGGACTATGGCTACACCTTC.

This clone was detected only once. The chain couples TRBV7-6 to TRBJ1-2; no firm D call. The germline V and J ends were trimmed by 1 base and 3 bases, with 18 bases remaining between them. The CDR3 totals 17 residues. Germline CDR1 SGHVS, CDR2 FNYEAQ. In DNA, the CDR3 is TGTGCCAGCAGCTTAGAACCTGAACCTTCGTCGTACTATGGCTACACCTTC. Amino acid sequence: CASSLEPEPSSYYGYTF.

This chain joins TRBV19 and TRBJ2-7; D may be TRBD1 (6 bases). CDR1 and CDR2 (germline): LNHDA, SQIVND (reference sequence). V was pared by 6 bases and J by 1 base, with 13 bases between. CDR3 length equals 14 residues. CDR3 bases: TGTGCCAGTAGGTACGACAGGCGTTCCTACGAGCAGTACTTC. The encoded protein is CASRYDRRSYEQYF.

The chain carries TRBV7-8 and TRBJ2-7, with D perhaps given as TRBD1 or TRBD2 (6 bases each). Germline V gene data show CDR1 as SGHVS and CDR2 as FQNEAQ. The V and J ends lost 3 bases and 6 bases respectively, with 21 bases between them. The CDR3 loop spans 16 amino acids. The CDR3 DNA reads TGTGCCAGCAGCTTGTACGTAGGGGGGTCCTTCGGCGAGCAGTACTTC. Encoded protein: CASSLYVGGSFGEQYF.

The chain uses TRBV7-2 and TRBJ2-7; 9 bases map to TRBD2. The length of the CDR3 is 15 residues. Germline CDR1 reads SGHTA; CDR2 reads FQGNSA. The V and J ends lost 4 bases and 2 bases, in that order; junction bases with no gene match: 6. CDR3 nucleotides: TGTGCCAGCAGCTACGCAGCGGGGGGTACCTACGAGCAGTACTTC. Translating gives CASSYAAGGTYEQYF.

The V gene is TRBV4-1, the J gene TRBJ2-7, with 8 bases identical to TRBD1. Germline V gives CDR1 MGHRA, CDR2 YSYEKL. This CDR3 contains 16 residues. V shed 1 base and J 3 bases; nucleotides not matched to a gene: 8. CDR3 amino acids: CASSQGPTGTGYEQYF. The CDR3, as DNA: TGCGCCAGCAGCCAAGGCCCGACCGGGACAGGCTACGAGCAGTACTTC.

CDR3 sequence (DNA): TGTGCCAGTAGTATCAGGGTTCGGGGGGAATATGGCTATGGCTACACCTTC. Amino acids: CASSIRVRGEYGYGYTF. The chain carries TRBV19 and TRBJ1-2; perhaps TRBD1 as D (5 bases). The CDR3 consists of 17 residues. Trimming left V 3 bases short and J 4 bases short, with 21 bases between. CDR1 and CDR2 (germline): LNHDA, SQIVND (reference sequence).

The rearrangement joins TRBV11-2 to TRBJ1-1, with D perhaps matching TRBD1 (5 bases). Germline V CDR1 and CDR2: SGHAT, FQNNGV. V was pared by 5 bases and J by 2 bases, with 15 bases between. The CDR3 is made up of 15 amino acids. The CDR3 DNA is TGTGCCAGCAGCCGATTAGGGGTCCCCAACACTGAAGCTTTCTTT. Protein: CASSRLGVPNTEAFF.

Written as DNA, the CDR3 is TGCGCCAGCAGCCGGGGACTAGCGGGAGTTAGCTCCTACGAGCAGTACTTC. Encoded protein: CASSRGLAGVSSYEQYF. The chain carries TRBV4-1 and TRBJ2-7; 14 bases align to TRBD2. Trimming cost V 4 bases and J 0 bases; bases outside gene matches: 5. CDR3 length: 17 amino acids. CDR1 and CDR2 (germline): MGHRA, YSYEKL.

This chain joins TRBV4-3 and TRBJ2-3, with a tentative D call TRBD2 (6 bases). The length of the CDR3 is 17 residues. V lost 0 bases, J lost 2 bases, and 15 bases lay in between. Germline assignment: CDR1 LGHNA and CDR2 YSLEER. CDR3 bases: TGCGCCAGCAGCCAAGAGCCGGGACTCCAGAACACAGATACGCAGTATTTT. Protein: CASSQEPGLQNTDTQYF.

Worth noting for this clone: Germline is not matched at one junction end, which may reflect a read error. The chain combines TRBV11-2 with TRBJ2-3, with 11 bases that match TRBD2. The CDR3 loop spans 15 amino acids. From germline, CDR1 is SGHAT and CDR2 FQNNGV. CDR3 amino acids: CASSLAGGRLDTQYF. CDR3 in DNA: TGTGCCAGCAGTTTAGCGGGAGGGCGTTTAGATACGCAGTATTTT.

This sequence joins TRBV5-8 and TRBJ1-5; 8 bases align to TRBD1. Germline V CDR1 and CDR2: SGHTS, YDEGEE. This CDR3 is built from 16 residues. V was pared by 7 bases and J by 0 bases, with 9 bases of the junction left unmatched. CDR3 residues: CASRTGWTTSNQPQHF. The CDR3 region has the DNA TGTGCCAGCCGGACAGGGTGGACTACTAGCAATCAGCCCCAGCATTTT.

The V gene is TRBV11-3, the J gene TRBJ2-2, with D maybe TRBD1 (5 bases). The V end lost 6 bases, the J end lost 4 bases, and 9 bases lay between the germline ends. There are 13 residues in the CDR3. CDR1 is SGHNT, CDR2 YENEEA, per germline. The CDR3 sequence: CASSLRVTGELFF. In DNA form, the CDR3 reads TGTGCCAGCAGTCTCAGGGTCACCGGGGAGCTGTTTTTT.

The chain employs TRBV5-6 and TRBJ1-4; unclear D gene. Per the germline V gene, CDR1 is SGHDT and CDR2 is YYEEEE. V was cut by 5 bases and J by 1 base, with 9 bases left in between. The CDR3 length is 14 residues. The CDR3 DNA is TGTGCCAGCAGGGAGGGTGGAACTAATGAAAAACTGTTTTTT. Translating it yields CASREGGTNEKLFF.

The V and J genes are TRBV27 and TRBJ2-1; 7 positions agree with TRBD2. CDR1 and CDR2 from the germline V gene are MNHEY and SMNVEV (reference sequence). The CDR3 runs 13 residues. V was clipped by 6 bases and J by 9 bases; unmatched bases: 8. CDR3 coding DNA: TGTGCCAGCAGGCTGGGGCGGGAGAGTGAGCAGTTCTTC. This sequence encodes CASRLGRESEQFF.